This entry features one TCR beta chain sequence. Its specificity is not known. The data are from a study of Ad26.COV2.S vaccination and SARS-CoV-2 variants. Study as a whole: Intramuscularly, Ad26.COV2.S was given either once or twice, 56 days apart. General study findings and limits: Placebo recipients and vaccine recipients were similar in non-spike TCR breadth.

Indicated treatment: 19 received Ad26.COV2.S at low or high dose, single or two shots; about 5 received placebo; per-sample allocation not given. Repertoires come from day 63 after the first vaccine or placebo injection. It was an adult aged 18-55 years in Boston who was the donor. An Ad26 vector expressing Wuhan-strain SARS-CoV-2 spike constituted the vaccine. Assay used: immunoSEQ multiplex PCR; TCRdb lists only in-frame clones, some missing. The sample holds 400,000 to 450,000 clones, 92% seen once. The CDR3 is 16 amino acids. Germline loops: CDR1 LNHNV, CDR2 YYDKDF (reference sequence). Trimming took 5 bases from V and 5 from J; bases not matched to a gene: 9.

The chain links TRBV15 to TRBJ1-5, with 10 bases identical to TRBD1. This sequence originates from a person between 18 and 60 years old who received the Ad26.COV2.S COVID-19 vaccine or a placebo. Sequencing used peripheral blood, obtained in a trial of Ad26.COV2.S vaccine versus placebo. The CDR3 DNA reads TGTGCCACCAGCCCCCCTCGACAGGGGGCTTATCAGCCCCAGCATTTT. Translation: CATSPPRQGAYQPQHF.